This passage covers 27 T cell receptor beta chains from one sample sequenced in a study of CD8 T cells in ankylosing spondylitis. No cognate antigen is known for these TCRs. TCRdb itself ran the 5' RACE reads through MiXCR, one entry per CDR3 protein. The repertoire holds 130,000 or so distinct CDR3 sequences, roughly 17% seen once, with roughly 30% in the top ten. Findings and caveats of the study: A motif in TCR beta, a set of 8 or 9 highly homologous variants, appeared characteristic of ankylosing spondylitis blood.

The sample comprised blood, either unsorted or a sorted T cell fraction (not recorded which). The receptors originated from a male donor with ankylosing spondylitis.

The table lists this clonotype with many counts. The V and J genes are TRBV3-1 and TRBJ2-1; 12 bases agree with TRBD2. Germline V CDR1 and CDR2: LGHDT, YNNKEL (reference sequence). J was trimmed by 8 bases and V by 0 bases; bases with no gene match: 8. The CDR3 is made up of 17 amino acids. CDR3 in DNA: TGTGCCAGCAGCCAAGATCTCCTAGCGGGAGGGAAGTATGAGCAGTTCTTC. Its protein is CASSQDLLAGGKYEQFF.

This clonotype showed up many times. The rearrangement joins TRBV7-8 to TRBJ2-7; 8 positions agree with TRBD1. The CDR3 has 14 residues. Germline-derived CDR1 and CDR2 are SGHVS and FQNEAQ. The J segment lost 7 bases and the V segment lost 1 base, leaving 6 bases of the junction unmatched. The CDR3 reads CASSLGQGAEEQYF. CDR3 bases: TGTGCCAGCAGCTTAGGGCAGGGGGCGGAGGAGCAGTACTTC. The full variable domain, in which reference TRBV7-8 and TRBJ2-7 provide the parts outside the CDR3, is GAGVSQSPRYKVAKRGQDVALRCDPISGHVSLFWYQQALGQGPEFLTYFQNEAQLDKSGLPSDRFFAERPEGSVSTLKIQRTQQEDSAVYLCASSLGQGAEEQYFGPGTRLTVT.

This rearrangement joins TRBV27 to TRBJ2-7; weak D call: TRBD2 (6 bases). The CDR3 length is 14 residues. V lost 2 bases, J lost 3 bases, and 11 bases lay in between. Germline CDR1 and CDR2: MNHEY and SMNVEV (reference sequence). The CDR3 DNA is TGTGCCAGCAGTTTAGGGGATAGCGGCTACGAGCAGTACTTC. Translated, it gives CASSLGDSGYEQYF.

The chain combines TRBV4-2 with TRBJ2-6; TRBD1 agrees at 9 bases. CDR3 size: 20 residues. Germline trimming cut 2 bases from V and 0 bases from J; bases unmatched to any gene: 11. Germline V lookup: CDR1 LGHNA, CDR2 YNFKEQ. Here the CDR3 reads CASSQPTGTGFLSGANVLTF. CDR3 bases: TGTGCCAGCAGCCAACCCACCGGGACAGGGTTCCTCTCTGGGGCCAACGTCCTGACTTTC.

This clonotype was seen only a few times. V is TRBV12-3 or TRBV12-4 and J is TRBJ2-5; 11 bases fit TRBD1. There are 15 residues in the CDR3. Losses at the gene ends were 3 bases for V and 5 bases for J; bases not matched to a gene: 5. Here the CDR3 DNA reads TGTGCCAGCAGTTTCCGGACAGGGGGCACGGAGACCCAGTACTTC. This encodes CASSFRTGGTETQYF.

The V call is TRBV27, the J call TRBJ2-7; D is unclear. CDR1 and CDR2 from the germline V gene are MNHEY and SMNVEV (reference sequence). Trimming stripped 4 bases from V and 0 bases from J, with 10 bases between. This CDR3 is built from 14 residues. The CDR3 DNA is TGTGCCAGCAGTTCCACCGGGCGCTCCTACGAGCAGTACTTC. This gives the protein CASSSTGRSYEQYF.

The chain recombines TRBV28 with TRBJ2-1, with 8 bases identical to TRBD2. The germline gives CDR1 MDHEN, CDR2 SYDVKM. The CDR3 runs 17 residues. The V segment lost 6 bases and the J segment 1 base; nucleotides outside the gene matches: 11. The DNA of the CDR3 is TGTGCCAGCAGCATTTATAGCGGGGTGGGGTCCTACAATGAGCAGTTCTTC. Protein: CASSIYSGVGSYNEQFF.

This clonotype was seen only a few times. The J gene is TRBJ2-7, the V gene TRBV20-1, with TRBD2 matching 8 bases. V lost 5 bases and J lost 3; bases outside the gene matches: 6. This CDR3 spans 13 amino acids. Germline CDR1 is DFQATT and CDR2 is SNEGSKA (reference sequence). The CDR3 region is CSAPGTSLYEQYF. CDR3 bases: TGCAGTGCTCCCGGGACTAGTCTCTACGAGCAGTACTTC.

This clonotype was picked up a small number of times. The chain couples TRBV18 to TRBJ2-1, with 9 bases identical to TRBD1. The germline V gene encodes CDR1 KGHSH and CDR2 LQKENI. Trimming removed 5 bases from V and 8 bases from J; junction bases left unmatched: 7. This CDR3 is 14 amino acids long. The CDR3 DNA reads as TGTGCCAGCTCAACACAGGGGGCGATCGATGAGCAGTTCTTC. Amino acids: CASSTQGAIDEQFF.

The chain couples TRBV4-3 to TRBJ2-7, with 7 nucleotides matching TRBD2. Germline trimming cut 4 bases from V and 2 bases from J; bases unmatched to any gene: 8. CDR1 LGHNA and CDR2 YSLEER come from the germline V gene. This CDR3 contains 15 residues. The CDR3 sequence is CASSPTYSGTYEQYF. The CDR3 DNA reads TGCGCCAGCAGCCCAACTTACAGCGGGACCTACGAGCAGTACTTC.

The chain combines TRBV7-2 with TRBJ2-2, with D uncertain. CDR1 SGHTA and CDR2 FQGNSA come from the germline V gene. The CDR3 runs 12 residues. Trimming shortened V by 4 bases and J by 4 bases, and 4 bases separated the two germline ends. The CDR3: CASSYTTGELFF. CDR3 nucleotide sequence: TGTGCCAGCAGCTATACCACCGGGGAGCTGTTTTTT.

The rearrangement joins TRBV3-1 to TRBJ2-5; no clear D gene. Germline lookup yields CDR1 LGHDT and CDR2 YNNKEL (reference sequence). V lost 0 bases, J lost 5 bases, and 13 bases lay in between. There are 15 residues in the CDR3. The CDR3 loop reads CASSQDHGRLETQYF. As DNA, the CDR3 is TGTGCCAGCAGCCAAGATCACGGCAGGTTGGAGACCCAGTACTTC.

This clonotype was seen ten or more times. This chain connects TRBV5-1 to TRBJ2-3, with unresolved D. Trimming pared 5 bases from V and 0 bases from J, leaving 7 bases between. Germline CDR1 reads SGHRS; CDR2 reads YFSETQ. The CDR3 has 13 amino acids. The CDR3, as DNA: TGCGCCAGCAGATTAGGTAGCACAGATACGCAGTATTTT. It yields the protein CASRLGSTDTQYF.

This clonotype occurred a few times. The DNA of the CDR3 is TGTGCCAGCAGCTTAACGTCACTAGCGGGGACGTACAATGAGCAGTTCTTC. Translating it yields CASSLTSLAGTYNEQFF. J is TRBJ2-1 and V is TRBV7-3; 10 bases align to TRBD2. CDR3 length equals 17 residues. CDR1 and CDR2 (germline): SGHTA, FQGTGA. V lost 0 bases and J lost 4; bases outside the gene matches: 6.

V usage is TRBV14 and J usage is TRBJ2-7; tentative D call: TRBD2 (6 bases). The V gene lost 4 bases and the J gene lost 3 bases, with 13 bases spanning the gap. CDR1 and CDR2 from the germline V gene are SGHDN and FVKESK. The CDR3 contains 14 residues. The CDR3 is CASSRRDSDYEQYF. In DNA form, the CDR3 reads TGTGCCAGCAGCCGCCGGGACTCTGACTACGAGCAGTACTTC.

In its sample, this clonotype was seen once. J is TRBJ2-1 and V is TRBV4-1; possible D gene TRBD2, 6 bases. Germline V gene lookup returns CDR1 MGHRA and CDR2 YSYEKL. Trimming stripped 0 bases from V and 2 bases from J, with 14 bases between. The CDR3 contains 17 residues. CDR3 sequence reads: CASSQDLFSGTYNEQFF. DNA of the CDR3: TGCGCCAGCAGCCAAGATCTATTTAGCGGCACCTACAATGAGCAGTTCTTC.

The rearrangement joins TRBV4-3 to TRBJ2-7, with 15 bases lining up with TRBD2. CDR1 is LGHNA and CDR2 is YSLEER in the germline V gene. J lost 3 bases, V lost 0 bases, and 6 bases had no gene match. CDR3 length: 18 residues. This CDR3 reads CASSQEKGLAGGFYEQYF. DNA for the CDR3: TGCGCCAGCAGCCAAGAAAAGGGACTAGCGGGAGGCTTCTACGAGCAGTACTTC.

The chain is built from TRBV28 and TRBJ2-7; tentatively, D is TRBD2 (6 bases). V gave up 6 bases and J gave up 4 bases, with 10 bases separating them. Germline CDR1 and CDR2: MDHEN and SYDVKM. This CDR3 spans 12 amino acids. The DNA for the CDR3 is TGTGCCAGCAGAGGCGGGAAATACGAGCAGTACTTC. It encodes CASRGGKYEQYF.

Here the CDR3 DNA reads TGTGCCAGCAGCTTATCCTACAAACGCCTCGATGAGCAGTTCTTC. This encodes CASSLSYKRLDEQFF. J is TRBJ2-1 and V is TRBV7-6; D remains unclear. The germline V and J ends were trimmed by 2 bases and 8 bases, with 16 bases remaining between them. CDR3 length: 15 amino acids. Germline-derived CDR1 and CDR2 are SGHVS and FNYEAQ. The entire variable domain, with the rest obtained from reference TRBV7-6 and TRBJ2-1, is as follows: GAGVSQSPRYKVTKRGQDVALRCDPISGHVSLYWYRQALGQGPEFLTYFNYEAQQDKSGLPNDRFSAERPEGSISTLTIQRTEQRDSAMYRCASSLSYKRLDEQFFGPGTRLTVL.

For the CDR3, the DNA is TGCGCCAGCAGCCCCCGGGACAGCACCGGGGAGCTGTTTTTT. Its protein is CASSPRDSTGELFF. The J gene is TRBJ2-2, the V gene TRBV5-1, with 7 bases that match TRBD1. This CDR3 is built from 14 residues. The V gene end was trimmed by 4 bases and the J gene end by 4 bases; junction bases not matched to a gene: 4. Germline values: CDR1 SGHRS, CDR2 YFSETQ.

The chain is built from TRBV5-1 and TRBJ2-1, with 9 nucleotides matching TRBD2. There are 17 residues in the CDR3. V was clipped by 0 bases and J by 3 bases; unmatched bases: 7. CDR1 SGHRS and CDR2 YFSETQ come from the germline V gene. The CDR3 sequence is CASSLVPLAGYYNEQFF. The DNA for the CDR3 is TGCGCCAGCAGCTTGGTCCCTCTAGCGGGATACTACAATGAGCAGTTCTTC. The whole variable domain, filled in from reference TRBV5-1 and TRBJ2-1, reads KAGVTQTPRYLIKTRGQQVTLSCSPISGHRSVSWYQQTPGQGLQFLFEYFSETQRNKGNFPGRFSGRQFSNSRSEMNVSTLELGDSALYLCASSLVPLAGYYNEQFFGPGTRLTVL.

J is TRBJ2-7 and V is TRBV27; D is unresolved. V was cut by 2 bases and J by 2 bases, with 7 bases left in between. The germline gives CDR1 MNHEY, CDR2 SMNVEV (reference sequence). This CDR3 comprises 13 residues. This chain's CDR3 is CASSLRQPYEQYF. Written as DNA, the CDR3 is TGTGCCAGCAGTTTACGGCAACCCTACGAGCAGTACTTC.

In its sample, this clonotype was seen a few times. The J gene is TRBJ1-2, the V gene TRBV5-4, with D possibly TRBD1 on 5 matching bases. From germline, CDR1 is SGHNT and CDR2 YYREEE (reference sequence). With 1 base removed from V and 3 bases from J, the gap between germline ends came to 10 bases. The CDR3 runs to 14 residues. The CDR3 is CASSLWGEDYGYTF. For the CDR3, the DNA is TGTGCCAGCAGCTTGTGGGGCGAGGACTATGGCTACACCTTC.

This chain joins TRBV28 and TRBJ2-1; 10 bases match TRBD2. Germline trimming cut 5 bases from V and 8 bases from J; bases unmatched to any gene: 12. Germline V lookup: CDR1 MDHEN, CDR2 SYDVKM. This CDR3 comprises 16 residues. The CDR3 nucleotides are TGTGCCAGCAGTCCCTTAGCGGGAGGTGAGCGCCATGAGCAGTTCTTC. This codes for CASSPLAGGERHEQFF.

On this clonotype itself: It may be a read error: a sequence one base away is much more abundant. The chain couples TRBV29-1 to TRBJ2-1; D is ambiguous. The CDR3 is 14 amino acids. Germline V gives CDR1 SQVTM, CDR2 ANQGSEA. CDR3 nucleotide sequence: TGCAGCGCCGTAAGAGAGATCTCCTACAAAGAGCAGTTCTTC. Translated: CSAVREISYKEQFF.

This clonotype was seen only a few times. V and J are TRBV5-1 and TRBJ1-1; D unclear. Germline lookup yields CDR1 SGHRS and CDR2 YFSETQ. Trimming removed 3 bases from V and 5 bases from J, with 17 bases in between. This CDR3 has 15 amino acids. The CDR3 bases are TGCGCCAGCAGCTATGAGAGGTACTCGACAACTGAAGCTTTCTTT. This sequence encodes CASSYERYSTTEAFF.

This chain uses TRBV7-9 with TRBJ1-6, with 8 bases matching TRBD1. The CDR3 has 14 residues. Germline V gives CDR1 SEHNR, CDR2 FQNEAQ (reference sequence). The J segment lost 9 bases and the V segment lost 7 bases, leaving 8 bases of the junction unmatched. CDR3 in amino acids: CASTRQGNLSPLHF. In DNA, the CDR3 is TGTGCCAGCACCCGACAGGGGAACCTTTCACCCCTCCACTTT.